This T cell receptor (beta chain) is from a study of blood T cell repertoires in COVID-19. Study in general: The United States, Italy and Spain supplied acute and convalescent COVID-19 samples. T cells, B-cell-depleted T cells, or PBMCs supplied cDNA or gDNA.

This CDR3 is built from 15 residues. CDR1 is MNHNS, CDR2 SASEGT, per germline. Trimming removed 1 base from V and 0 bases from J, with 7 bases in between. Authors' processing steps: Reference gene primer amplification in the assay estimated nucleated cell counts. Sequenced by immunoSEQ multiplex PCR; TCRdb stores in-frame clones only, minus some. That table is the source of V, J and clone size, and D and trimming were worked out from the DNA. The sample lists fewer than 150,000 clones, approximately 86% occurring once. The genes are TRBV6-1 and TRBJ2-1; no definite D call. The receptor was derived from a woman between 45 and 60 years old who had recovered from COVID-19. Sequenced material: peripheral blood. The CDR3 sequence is CASSEGPFSYNEQFF. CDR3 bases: TGTGCCAGCAGTGAAGGTCCTTTCTCCTACAATGAGCAGTTCTTC.